Below are 19 T cell receptor beta chains sequenced from a single sample in a study of shared clonotypes between healthy human individuals. Naive CD8 cells, CD45RO-negative and positively selected for CCR7, excluded terminally differentiated effector memory CD45RA+ cells. Some clones are missing from TCRdb's copy, which holds only in-frame ones; the method was immunoSEQ multiplex PCR. The sample shows roughly 600,000 clones, 95% to 98% of them seen only once. Sequencing used naive CD8+ T cells sorted from blood. Receptors originate from a young man in good health.

The rearrangement joins TRBV5-1 to TRBJ1-4, with D maybe TRBD1 (6 bases). The CDR3 runs to 15 residues. Germline V gene lookup returns CDR1 SGHRS and CDR2 YFSETQ. V was pared by 0 bases and J by 7 bases, with 13 bases between. The CDR3: CASSLGGQSREKLFF. The CDR3 nucleotides are TGCGCCAGCAGCTTGGGTGGACAGAGCCGTGAAAAACTGTTTTTT.

The V call is TRBV9, the J call TRBJ2-3, with 8 bases lining up with TRBD2. This CDR3 comprises 17 residues. The germline V gene encodes CDR1 SGDLS and CDR2 YYNGEE. J lost 0 bases, V lost 3 bases, and 9 bases had no gene match. This chain's CDR3 is CASSADLAGMSTDTQYF. The CDR3 DNA reads as TGTGCCAGCAGCGCGGATCTAGCGGGTATGAGCACAGATACGCAGTATTTT. Full variable domain (outside the CDR3, taken from reference TRBV9 and TRBJ2-3): DSGVTQTPKHLITATGQRVTLRCSPRSGDLSVYWYQQSLDQGLQFLIQYYNGEERAKGNILERFSAQQFPDLHSELNLSSLELGDSALYFCASSADLAGMSTDTQYFGPGTRLTVL.

CDR3 sequence: CASSISDVSSGNTIYF. The CDR3 nucleotides are TGTGCCAGTAGTATATCAGACGTGAGCTCTGGAAACACCATATATTTT. V usage is TRBV19 and J usage is TRBJ1-3, with no clear D. Per the germline V gene, CDR1 is LNHDA and CDR2 is SQIVND (reference sequence). The CDR3 is 16 residues long. Trimming cost V 2 bases and J 0 bases, with 11 bases left between them. The whole variable domain, remainder taken from reference TRBV19 and TRBJ1-3, is DGGITQSPKYLFRKEGQNVTLSCEQNLNHDAMYWYRQDPGQGLRLIYYSQIVNDFQKGDIAEGYSVSREKKESFPLTVTSAQKNPTAFYLCASSISDVSSGNTIYFGEGSWLTVV.

This sequence joins TRBV7-9 and TRBJ1-1; 8 nucleotides agree with TRBD1. The J segment lost 6 bases and the V segment lost 5 bases, leaving 11 bases of the junction unmatched. Germline CDR1 and CDR2: SEHNR and FQNEAQ (reference sequence). The CDR3 has 15 residues. The CDR3 loop is CASSPGARGLAEAFF. The CDR3 DNA follows: TGTGCCAGCAGCCCCGGGGCCAGGGGGCTGGCTGAAGCTTTCTTT.

The chain uses TRBV27 and TRBJ1-5, with 9 bases fitting TRBD1. Germline trimming cut 6 bases from V and 4 bases from J; bases unmatched to any gene: 7. Germline V gene lookup returns CDR1 MNHEY and CDR2 SMNVEV (reference sequence). This CDR3 contains 15 residues. CDR3: CASSSDGQGNQPQHF. The DNA for the CDR3 is TGTGCCAGCAGCAGCGATGGACAGGGGAATCAGCCCCAGCATTTT.

This chain uses TRBV5-6 with TRBJ2-1; D unclear. V shed 5 bases and J shed 7 bases, with 7 bases lying between them. CDR1 and CDR2 from the germline V gene are SGHDT and YYEEEE. CDR3 length: 11 amino acids. CDR3 coding DNA: TGTGCCAGCAGTGACGGGAATGAGCAGTTCTTC. Its protein is CASSDGNEQFF.

The chain joins TRBV6-5 to TRBJ2-7; 7 nucleotides line up with TRBD2. V trimming: 4 bases; J trimming: 6 bases; junction bases outside the gene matches: 15. Germline V lookup: CDR1 MNHEY, CDR2 SVGAGI. The CDR3 is 16 amino acids. The CDR3 spells CASSFRFGGGPLEQYF. Here the CDR3 DNA reads TGTGCCAGCAGTTTTCGCTTTGGGGGAGGGCCCCTCGAGCAGTACTTC.

This chain links TRBV5-6 with TRBJ2-3, with D tentatively TRBD1 (5 bases). V was cut by 6 bases and J by 2 bases, with 16 bases left in between. The CDR3 contains 15 residues. Germline lookup yields CDR1 SGHDT and CDR2 YYEEEE. In nucleotides, the CDR3 is TGTGCCAGCACCACAAGGGGTGGTACCACAGATACGCAGTATTTT. Amino acid sequence: CASTTRGGTTDTQYF.

The V gene is TRBV5-6, the J gene TRBJ1-5, with D perhaps TRBD1 (6 bases). With 4 bases removed from V and 4 bases from J, the gap between germline ends came to 15 bases. The CDR3 spans 15 residues. Germline CDR1 reads SGHDT; CDR2 reads YYEEEE. CDR3 sequence reads: CASSGGHGVNQPQHF. The CDR3 DNA reads as TGTGCCAGCAGCGGGGGACACGGTGTAAATCAGCCCCAGCATTTT.

The V and J genes are TRBV9 and TRBJ2-1; 11 nucleotides align to TRBD2. CDR1 SGDLS and CDR2 YYNGEE come from the germline V gene. Trimming took 3 bases from V and 0 from J; bases not matched to a gene: 14. The CDR3 contains 20 residues. The CDR3 sequence: CASSEPARLAGGGSYNEQFF. CDR3 in DNA: TGTGCCAGCAGCGAGCCCGCACGGCTAGCGGGAGGCGGCTCCTACAATGAGCAGTTCTTC.

CDR3 protein: CASRFSRDGTDTQYF. In DNA form, the CDR3 reads TGCGCCAGCAGATTCTCCAGGGACGGCACAGATACGCAGTATTTT. This chain connects TRBV5-1 to TRBJ2-3; the D gene could be TRBD1 or TRBD2 (5 bases each). The CDR3 is 15 amino acids. The germline gives CDR1 SGHRS, CDR2 YFSETQ. Trimming took 5 bases from V and 1 from J, leaving 14 bases between them.

The gene calls are TRBV27 and TRBJ2-7; 8 bases agree with TRBD1. The length of the CDR3 is 16 residues. Germline V gives CDR1 MNHEY, CDR2 SMNVEV (reference sequence). The ends lost 5 bases at V and 0 bases at J; junction bases unmatched: 9. This CDR3 reads CASSATGTGLSYEQYF. In DNA, the CDR3 is TGTGCCAGCAGTGCAACCGGGACAGGCCTCTCCTACGAGCAGTACTTC.

The rearrangement uses TRBV7-6 and TRBJ2-7, with TRBD2 identical over 7 bases. After removal of 5 bases from V and 1 base from J, the junction contained 5 bases not matched to a gene. The CDR3 spans 14 residues. Per the germline V gene, CDR1 is SGHVS and CDR2 is FNYEAQ. CDR3 residues: CASSLMRGSYEQYF. The CDR3, as DNA: TGTGCCAGCAGCCTAATGCGGGGGTCCTACGAGCAGTACTTC. The full variable domain, its missing parts supplied by reference TRBV7-6 and TRBJ2-7, is GAGVSQSPRYKVTKRGQDVALRCDPISGHVSLYWYRQALGQGPEFLTYFNYEAQQDKSGLPNDRFSAERPEGSISTLTIQRTEQRDSAMYRCASSLMRGSYEQYFGPGTRLTVT.

The V and J genes are TRBV15 and TRBJ2-7; D remains unclear. This CDR3 has 15 residues. Germline assignment: CDR1 LNHNV and CDR2 YYDKDF (reference sequence). V lost 0 bases, J lost 1 base, and 10 bases lay in between. CDR3 residues: CATSRDRLGSYEQYF. The DNA of the CDR3 is TGTGCCACCAGCAGAGATCGTCTGGGTTCCTACGAGCAGTACTTC.

The chain couples TRBV6-5 to TRBJ2-2; 10 nucleotides match TRBD2. Germline-derived CDR1 and CDR2 are MNHEY and SVGAGI. V was pared by 0 bases and J by 7 bases, with 5 bases of the junction left unmatched. The CDR3 runs to 16 residues. The CDR3 DNA sequence: TGTGCCAGCAGTTACTCTCTAGCGGGAGACAGCGGGGAGCTGTTTTTT. Residues: CASSYSLAGDSGELFF.

J is TRBJ1-4 and V is TRBV2; no reliable D call. V lost 7 bases and J lost 0, with 6 bases in between. The CDR3 loop spans 13 amino acids. Germline-derived CDR1 and CDR2 are SNHLY and FYNNEI. In DNA, the CDR3 is TGTGCCAGCACCGCGTCAACTAATGAAAAACTGTTTTTT. As protein: CASTASTNEKLFF.

This rearrangement joins TRBV7-9 to TRBJ2-7; no definite D call. V was trimmed by 5 bases and J by 7 bases, leaving 9 bases between them. This CDR3 spans 11 amino acids. CDR1 is SEHNR, CDR2 FQNEAQ, per germline (reference sequence). The DNA for the CDR3 is TGTGCCAGCAGCCCGATTTTGGAGCAGTACTTC. Amino acid sequence: CASSPILEQYF.

The genes are TRBV6-6 and TRBJ2-2; no clear D. V gave up 2 bases and J gave up 5 bases, with 12 bases separating them. The CDR3 has 15 residues. Germline V gene lookup returns CDR1 MNHNY and CDR2 SVGAGI (reference sequence). CDR3 nucleotides: TGTGCCAGCAGTTACCCGGACGGGTTGACCGGGGAGCTGTTTTTT. It encodes CASSYPDGLTGELFF.

The CDR3 DNA follows: TGTGCCAGCAGCCCCTCCGGGGGGTCCACTGAAGCTTTCTTT. This translates into CASSPSGGSTEAFF. This chain uses TRBV5-5 with TRBJ1-1; the D gene is possibly TRBD1 (5 bases). Germline assignment: CDR1 SGHKS and CDR2 YYEKEE (reference sequence). V shed 4 bases and J shed 4 bases, with 14 bases lying between them. The CDR3 covers 14 residues.